A single T cell receptor beta chain is shown here with its context. This sample is drawn from a study of OX40 agonist ivuxolimab in advanced cancers. The J segment lost 2 bases and the V segment lost 5 bases, leaving 6 bases of the junction unmatched. Germline CDR1 SQVTM, CDR2 ANQGSEA. The CDR3 runs 15 residues. Produced via immunoSEQ multiplex PCR; TCRdb's table is partial and in-frame only. This sample has just under 80,000 clones, with 84% found just once. The sequence derives from an adult with an advanced solid tumor such as melanoma, head and neck, liver or kidney cancer. The rearrangement links TRBV29-1 to TRBJ1-4; TRBD1 agrees at 9 bases. Sequenced material: CD4+ or CD8+ T cells sorted from blood, taken in a trial of the OX40 agonist ivuxolimab. CDR3 nucleotides: TGCAGCGTTACAGGGGGCGAATATACTAATGAAAAACTGTTTTTT. Translation gives CSVTGGEYTNEKLFF.